This T cell receptor beta chain was identified during a study of T-cell memory formation after mild COVID-19. For the study at large: For the most part, TCR clusters were specific to one donor.

CDR3 length: 18 residues. V lost 4 bases to trimming and J lost 1 base, with 23 bases between them. The V gene's germline CDR1 is SEHNR and CDR2 FQNEAQ (reference sequence). Regarding the study as a whole: There was a balanced CD4/CD8 profile in clones contracting day 15 to 85, and later expanders leaned CD4+. The study found contracting CD4+ clones mainly in CM and EM and contracting CD8+ clones in EMRA.

UMIs and sample barcodes were carried by the TCR alpha and TCR beta cDNA libraries that 5'RACE produced using constant-segment primers. In TCRdb, the 5' RACE reads were re-called with MiXCR into one record per CDR3 protein. In the table there are about 400,000 distinct CDR3 sequences, approximately 19% of which are singletons. Regarding this clonotype: As yet, its antigen is unknown.

This chain joins TRBV7-9 and TRBJ2-7, with a tentative D call TRBD1 (6 bases). The sequence derives from a man aged 18 to 30 who had mild COVID-19 (a few samples of this study predate the infection). Cell type and time point are not known. The source material was PBMCs or a T cell subset sorted from them (not recorded which). This CDR3 is CASSSLIGRTAQSYEQYF. As DNA, the CDR3 is TGTGCCAGCAGCTCACTCATAGGACGGACAGCCCAGTCCTACGAGCAGTACTTC.